Listed below are T cell receptor beta chains from one sample, sequenced in a study of ipilimumab plus nivolumab after autologous stem cell transplantation. Assay: immunoSEQ multiplex PCR; the TCRdb copy retains only in-frame clones and omits some. The table records tens of thousands of clones, around 80% of them present only once. Specimen: PBMCs, collected in a trial of ipilimumab plus nivolumab as post-transplant consolidation. The receptor set was obtained from a male donor with diffuse large B-cell lymphoma. CDR3s leave out the opening cysteine and the closing phenylalanine or tryptophan.

V gene,CDR3 protein
TRBV25-1,ASSELGQGSTYEQY
TRBV9,ASSVGGSSYEQY
TRBV25-1,ASSEAGRGVSGNTIY
TRBV27,ASSGVRGRSEKLF
TRBV4-2,ASSLLGQGWSQETQY
TRBV5-4,ASSPPRQLHGYT
TRBV2,ASSPAGITDTQY
TRBV7-8,ASSFGRIYGYT
TRBV5-5,ASSRPGTGNSPLH
TRBV15,ATSRGTNEKLF
TRBV30,ACSPGGARSGYT
TRBV29-1,SAANRGSNYGYT
TRBV7-9,ASNPLGGARNEQF
TRBV7-2,ASSLGLAGGLDEQF
TRBV29-1,SAAGTVNQKLF
TRBV2,ASTGGVGGTGELF
TRBV18,ASSRDFPGQGFYGYT
TRBV2,ASSDFGGGQPQH
TRBV25-1,ASMGGDSYGYT
TRBV6-5,ASRNTRGNTEAF
TRBV19,ASSIEVGWSGELF
TRBV7-9,ASSLVASDRNIQY
TRBV19,ASSLTLPVPDEQF
TRBV6-1,ASSEFSSSNTGELF
TRBV7-2,ASSFAGQETQY
TRBV7-9,AITPGSTNEKLF
TRBV5-1,ASSLPRTISNQPQH
TRBV5-1,ASSLSQGVMNGYT
TRBV6-4,ASSLGGGAEETQY
TRBV19,ATRNYGYT
TRBV19,ASSIGVPDWGTPQH
TRBV7-6,ASSLYSDEQY
TRBV16,ASSRRTGNQPQH
TRBV4-2,ASSQGRGTDTQY
TRBV11-2,ASSLPTERQGLNTEAF
TRBV30,AWSVSSYNSPLH
TRBV10-1,ASSVLAVAGELF
TRBV6-6,ASTGGSLAFHEQY
TRBV2,ASSDWGSAT
TRBV7-6,ASSLNEGPPPLEQY